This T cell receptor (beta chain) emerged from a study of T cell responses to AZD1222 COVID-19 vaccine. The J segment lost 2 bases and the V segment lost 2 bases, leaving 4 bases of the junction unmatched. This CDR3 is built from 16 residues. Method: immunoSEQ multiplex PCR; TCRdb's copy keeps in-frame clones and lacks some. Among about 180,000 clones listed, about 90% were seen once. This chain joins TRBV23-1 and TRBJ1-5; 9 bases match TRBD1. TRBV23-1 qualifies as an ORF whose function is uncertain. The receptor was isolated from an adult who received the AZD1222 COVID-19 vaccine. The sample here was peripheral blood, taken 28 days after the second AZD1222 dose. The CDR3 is CASSQLRDRGNQPQHF. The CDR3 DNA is TGCGCCAGCAGTCAACTCCGGGACAGGGGCAATCAGCCCCAGCATTTT.